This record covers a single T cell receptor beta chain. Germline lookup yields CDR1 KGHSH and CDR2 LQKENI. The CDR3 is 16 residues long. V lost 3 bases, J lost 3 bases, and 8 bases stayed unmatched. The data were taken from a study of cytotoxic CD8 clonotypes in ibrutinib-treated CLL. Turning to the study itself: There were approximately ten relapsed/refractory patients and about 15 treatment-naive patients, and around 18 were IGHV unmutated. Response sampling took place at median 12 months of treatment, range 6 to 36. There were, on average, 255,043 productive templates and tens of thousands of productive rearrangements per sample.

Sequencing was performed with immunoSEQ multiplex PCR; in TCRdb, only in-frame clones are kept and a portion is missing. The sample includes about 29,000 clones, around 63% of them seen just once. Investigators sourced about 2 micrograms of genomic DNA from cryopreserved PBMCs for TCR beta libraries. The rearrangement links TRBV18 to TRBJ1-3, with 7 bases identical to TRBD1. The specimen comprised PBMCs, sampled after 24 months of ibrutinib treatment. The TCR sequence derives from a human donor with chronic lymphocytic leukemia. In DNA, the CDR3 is TGTGCCAGCTCACCTCCGACAGGGAGTCTTGGAAACACCATATATTTT. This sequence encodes CASSPPTGSLGNTIYF.